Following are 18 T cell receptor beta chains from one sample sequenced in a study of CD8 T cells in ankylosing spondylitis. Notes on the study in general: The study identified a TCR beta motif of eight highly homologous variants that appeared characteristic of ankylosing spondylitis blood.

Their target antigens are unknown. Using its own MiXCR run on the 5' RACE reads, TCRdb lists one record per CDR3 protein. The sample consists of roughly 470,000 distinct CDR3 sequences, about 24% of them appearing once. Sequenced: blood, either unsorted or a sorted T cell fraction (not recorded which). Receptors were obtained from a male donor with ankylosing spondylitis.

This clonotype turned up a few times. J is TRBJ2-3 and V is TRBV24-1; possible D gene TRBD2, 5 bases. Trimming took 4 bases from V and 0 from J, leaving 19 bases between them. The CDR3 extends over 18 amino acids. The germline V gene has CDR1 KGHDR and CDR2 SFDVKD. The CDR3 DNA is TGTGCCACCAGTGACCCTACACCAGCGGAGCCTAGCACAGATACGCAGTATTTT. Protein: CATSDPTPAEPSTDTQYF.

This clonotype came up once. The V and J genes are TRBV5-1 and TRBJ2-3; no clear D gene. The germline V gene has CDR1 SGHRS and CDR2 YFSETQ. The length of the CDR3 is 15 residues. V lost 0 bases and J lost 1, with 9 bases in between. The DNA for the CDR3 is TGCGCCAGCAGCTTGGGGGTCCTCGGCACAGATACGCAGTATTTT. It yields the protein CASSLGVLGTDTQYF.

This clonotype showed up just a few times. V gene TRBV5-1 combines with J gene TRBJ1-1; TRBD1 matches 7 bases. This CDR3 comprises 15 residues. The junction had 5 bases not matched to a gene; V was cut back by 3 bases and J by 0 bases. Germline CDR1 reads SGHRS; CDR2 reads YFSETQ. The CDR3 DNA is TGCGCCAGCAGCTCTGGGACAGACATGAACACTGAAGCTTTCTTT. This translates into CASSSGTDMNTEAFF.

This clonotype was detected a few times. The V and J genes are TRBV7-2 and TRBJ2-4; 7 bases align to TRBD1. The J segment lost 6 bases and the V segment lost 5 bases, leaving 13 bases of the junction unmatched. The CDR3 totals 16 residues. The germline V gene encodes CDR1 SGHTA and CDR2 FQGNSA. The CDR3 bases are TGTGCCAGCAGCAGACGTATTGGACAGGCGACAAACATTCAGTACTTC. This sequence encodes CASSRRIGQATNIQYF.

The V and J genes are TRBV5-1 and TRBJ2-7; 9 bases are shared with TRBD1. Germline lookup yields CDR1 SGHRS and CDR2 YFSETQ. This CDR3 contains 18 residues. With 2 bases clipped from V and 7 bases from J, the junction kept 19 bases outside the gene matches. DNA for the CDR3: TGCGCCAGCAGCTTAAGGGGACAGGGAGCGGGGATATCGAGAGAGCAGTACTTC. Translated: CASSLRGQGAGISREQYF.

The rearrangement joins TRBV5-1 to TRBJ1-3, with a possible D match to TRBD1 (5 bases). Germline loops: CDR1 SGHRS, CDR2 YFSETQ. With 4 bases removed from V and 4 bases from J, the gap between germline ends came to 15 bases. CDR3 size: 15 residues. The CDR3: CASSLDGAPGNTIYF. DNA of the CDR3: TGCGCCAGCAGCCTCGACGGGGCCCCCGGAAACACCATATATTTT.

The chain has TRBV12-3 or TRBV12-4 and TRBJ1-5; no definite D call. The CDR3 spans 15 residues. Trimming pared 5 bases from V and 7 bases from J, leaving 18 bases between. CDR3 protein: CASSNSGAEVQPQHF. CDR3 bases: TGTGCCAGCAGTAACTCGGGAGCCGAGGTCCAGCCCCAGCATTTT.

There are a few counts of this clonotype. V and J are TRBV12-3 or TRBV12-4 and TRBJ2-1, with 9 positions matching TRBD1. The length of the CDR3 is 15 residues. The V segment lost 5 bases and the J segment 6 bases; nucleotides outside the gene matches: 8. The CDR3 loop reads CASSPAGTGSNEQFF. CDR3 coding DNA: TGTGCCAGCAGTCCAGCCGGGACAGGGAGCAATGAGCAGTTCTTC.

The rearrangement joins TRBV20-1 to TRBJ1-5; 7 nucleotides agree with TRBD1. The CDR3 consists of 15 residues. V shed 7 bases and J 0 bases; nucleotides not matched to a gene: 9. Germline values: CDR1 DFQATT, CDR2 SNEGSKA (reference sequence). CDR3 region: CSGSTGANSNQPQHF. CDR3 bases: TGCAGTGGTAGTACAGGGGCAAATAGCAATCAGCCCCAGCATTTT.

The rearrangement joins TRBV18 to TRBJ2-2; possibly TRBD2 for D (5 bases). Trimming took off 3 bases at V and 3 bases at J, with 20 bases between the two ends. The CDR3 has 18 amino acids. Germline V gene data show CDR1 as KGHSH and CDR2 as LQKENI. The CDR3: CASSPLPISRADTGELFF. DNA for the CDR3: TGTGCCAGCTCACCGTTACCTATTTCGCGGGCCGACACCGGGGAGCTGTTTTTT. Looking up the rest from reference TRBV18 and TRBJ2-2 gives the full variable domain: NAGVMQNPRHLVRRRGQEARLRCSPMKGHSHVYWYRQLPEEGLKFMVYLQKENIIDESGMPKERFSAEFPKEGPSILRIQQVVRGDSAAYFCASSPLPISRADTGELFFGEGSRLTVL.

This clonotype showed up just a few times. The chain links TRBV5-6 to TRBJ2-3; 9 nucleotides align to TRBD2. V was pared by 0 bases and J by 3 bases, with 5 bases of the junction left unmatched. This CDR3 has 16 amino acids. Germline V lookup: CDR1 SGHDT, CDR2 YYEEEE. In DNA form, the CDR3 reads TGTGCCAGCAGCTTGGGAGGCGGGAGGGTGACAGATACGCAGTATTTT. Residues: CASSLGGGRVTDTQYF.

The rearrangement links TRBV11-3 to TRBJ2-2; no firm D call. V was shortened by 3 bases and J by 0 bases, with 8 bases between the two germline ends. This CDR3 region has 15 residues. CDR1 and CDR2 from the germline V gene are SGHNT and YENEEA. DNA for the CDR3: TGTGCCAGCAGCTTGATTCTAGCGAACACCGGGGAGCTGTTTTTT. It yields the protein CASSLILANTGELFF.

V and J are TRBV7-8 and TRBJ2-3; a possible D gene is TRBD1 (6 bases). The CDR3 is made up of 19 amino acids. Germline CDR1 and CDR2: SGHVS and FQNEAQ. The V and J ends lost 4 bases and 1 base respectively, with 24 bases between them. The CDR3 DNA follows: TGTGCCAGCAGCTCAGGGATGGGGGCCGGGGTCTTACGCACAGATACGCAGTATTTT. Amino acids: CASSSGMGAGVLRTDTQYF.

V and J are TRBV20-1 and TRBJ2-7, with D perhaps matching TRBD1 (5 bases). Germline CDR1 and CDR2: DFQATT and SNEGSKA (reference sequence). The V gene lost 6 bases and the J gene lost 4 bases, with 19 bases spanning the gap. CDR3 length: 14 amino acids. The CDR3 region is CSALYKGRQYEQYV. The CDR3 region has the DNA TGCAGTGCCCTGTACAAGGGGCGCCAGTACGAGCAGTACGTC.

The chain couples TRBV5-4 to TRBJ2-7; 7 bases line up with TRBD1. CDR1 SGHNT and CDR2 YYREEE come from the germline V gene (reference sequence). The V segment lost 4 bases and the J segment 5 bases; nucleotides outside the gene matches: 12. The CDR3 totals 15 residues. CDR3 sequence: CASSRVRDSGDEQYF. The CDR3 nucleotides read TGTGCCAGCAGCCGCGTGAGGGACAGTGGTGACGAGCAGTACTTC.

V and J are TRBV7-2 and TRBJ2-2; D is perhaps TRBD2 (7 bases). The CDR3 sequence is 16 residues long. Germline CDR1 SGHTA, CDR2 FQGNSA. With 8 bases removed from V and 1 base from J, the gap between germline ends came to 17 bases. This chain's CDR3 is CASSPHGGQNTGELFF. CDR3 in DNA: TGTGCCAGCTCCCCCCACGGGGGGCAGAACACCGGGGAGCTGTTTTTT.

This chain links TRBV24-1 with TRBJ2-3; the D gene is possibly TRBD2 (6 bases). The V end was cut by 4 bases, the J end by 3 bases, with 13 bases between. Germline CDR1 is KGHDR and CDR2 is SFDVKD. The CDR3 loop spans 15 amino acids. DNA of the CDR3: TGTGCCACCAGTGACCAACGGGACTCTACAGATACGCAGTATTTT. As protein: CATSDQRDSTDTQYF.

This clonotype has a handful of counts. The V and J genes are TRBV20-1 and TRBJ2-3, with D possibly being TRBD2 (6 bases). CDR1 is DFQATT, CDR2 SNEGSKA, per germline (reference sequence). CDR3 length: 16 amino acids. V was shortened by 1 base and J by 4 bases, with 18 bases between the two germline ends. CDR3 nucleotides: TGCAGTGCTAGAGCGGAGGGCCGATATTACGCAGATACGCAGTATTTT. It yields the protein CSARAEGRYYADTQYF.